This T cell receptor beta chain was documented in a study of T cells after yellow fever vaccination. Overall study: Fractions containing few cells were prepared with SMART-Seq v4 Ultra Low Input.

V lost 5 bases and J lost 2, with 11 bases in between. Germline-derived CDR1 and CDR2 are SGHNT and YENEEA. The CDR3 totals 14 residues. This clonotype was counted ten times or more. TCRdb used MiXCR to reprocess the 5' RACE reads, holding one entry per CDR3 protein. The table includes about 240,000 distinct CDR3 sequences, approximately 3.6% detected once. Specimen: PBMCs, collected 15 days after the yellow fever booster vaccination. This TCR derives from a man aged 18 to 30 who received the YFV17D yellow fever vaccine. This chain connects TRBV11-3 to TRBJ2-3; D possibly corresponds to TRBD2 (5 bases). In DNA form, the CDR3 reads TGTGCCAGCAGCCGGGGTGGGGACACAGATACGCAGTATTTT. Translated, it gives CASSRGGDTDTQYF.